The TCR beta chain under discussion was sequenced for a study of OX40 agonist ivuxolimab in advanced cancers. Study background: Ivuxolimab, which patients received intravenously every 2 weeks, was dosed at 0.01 to 10 mg/kg. Partial responses were seen in three patients, one with hepatocellular carcinoma and two with cutaneous melanoma. Hepatocellular carcinoma, melanoma, renal cell or head and neck cancer occurred in dose-escalation patients.

V was clipped by 4 bases and J by 1 base; unmatched bases: 4. The length of the CDR3 is 14 residues. Germline-derived CDR1 and CDR2 are LGHNA and YNFKEQ. Method: immunoSEQ multiplex PCR; TCRdb's copy keeps in-frame clones and lacks some. Found here are 50,000 to 65,000 clones, 81% of them singletons; the top ten hold roughly 1%. People who had autoimmune disease history or systemic immunosuppression were excluded. This TCR came from an adult with an advanced solid tumor such as melanoma, head and neck, liver or kidney cancer. Material: CD4+ or CD8+ T cells sorted from blood, obtained in a trial of the OX40 agonist ivuxolimab. This chain links TRBV4-2 with TRBJ2-7, with 7 bases aligning to TRBD1. DNA for the CDR3: TGTGCCAGCAGCCCAGGACAGGTTTCCTACGAGCAGTACTTC. It translates to CASSPGQVSYEQYF.